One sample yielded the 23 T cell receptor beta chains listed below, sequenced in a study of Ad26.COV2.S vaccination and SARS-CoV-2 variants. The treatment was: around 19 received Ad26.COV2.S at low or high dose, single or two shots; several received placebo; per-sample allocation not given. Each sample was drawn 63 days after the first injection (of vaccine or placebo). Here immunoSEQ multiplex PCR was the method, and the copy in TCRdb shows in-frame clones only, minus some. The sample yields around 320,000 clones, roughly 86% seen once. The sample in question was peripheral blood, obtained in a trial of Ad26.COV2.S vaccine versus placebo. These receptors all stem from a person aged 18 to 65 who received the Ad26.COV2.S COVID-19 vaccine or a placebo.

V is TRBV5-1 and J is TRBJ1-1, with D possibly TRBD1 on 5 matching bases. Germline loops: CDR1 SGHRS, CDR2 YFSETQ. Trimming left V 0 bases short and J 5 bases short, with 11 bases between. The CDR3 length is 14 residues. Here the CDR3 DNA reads TGCGCCAGCAGCTTGGCGGCAGGGAATACTGAAGCTTTCTTT. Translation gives CASSLAAGNTEAFF.

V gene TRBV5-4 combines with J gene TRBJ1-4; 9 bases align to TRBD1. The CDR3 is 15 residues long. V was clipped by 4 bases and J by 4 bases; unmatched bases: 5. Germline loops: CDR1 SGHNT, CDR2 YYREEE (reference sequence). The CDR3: CASSPGTGSNEKLFF. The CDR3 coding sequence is TGTGCCAGCAGCCCCGGGACAGGGAGTAATGAAAAACTGTTTTTT.

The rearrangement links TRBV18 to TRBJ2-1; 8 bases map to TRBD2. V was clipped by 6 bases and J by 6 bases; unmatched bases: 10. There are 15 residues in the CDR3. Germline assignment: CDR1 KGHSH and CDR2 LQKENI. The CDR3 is CASSAGLVKSNEQFF. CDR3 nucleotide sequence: TGTGCCAGCTCTGCGGGACTAGTAAAAAGCAATGAGCAGTTCTTC.

The CDR3 reads CASSLTGDWETQYF. The CDR3 DNA reads TGCGCCAGCAGCTTGACAGGGGATTGGGAGACCCAGTACTTC. The chain links TRBV5-1 to TRBJ2-5, with 7 bases matching TRBD1. The CDR3 covers 14 residues. CDR1 is SGHRS, CDR2 YFSETQ, per germline. V lost 1 base and J lost 5; bases outside the gene matches: 5.

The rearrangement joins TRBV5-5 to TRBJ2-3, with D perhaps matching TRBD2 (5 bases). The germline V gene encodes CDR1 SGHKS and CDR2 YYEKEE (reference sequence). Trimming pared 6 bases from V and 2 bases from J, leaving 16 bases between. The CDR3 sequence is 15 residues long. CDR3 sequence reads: CASTKSAGNTDTQYF. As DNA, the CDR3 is TGTGCCAGCACTAAGTCCGCGGGCAACACAGATACGCAGTATTTT.

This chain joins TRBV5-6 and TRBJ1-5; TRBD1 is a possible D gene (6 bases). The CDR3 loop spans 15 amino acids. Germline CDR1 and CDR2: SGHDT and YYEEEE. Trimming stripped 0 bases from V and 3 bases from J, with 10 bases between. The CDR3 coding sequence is TGTGCCAGCAGCTTGGGGCAGGGGCTCAATCAGCCCCAGCATTTT. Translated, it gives CASSLGQGLNQPQHF.

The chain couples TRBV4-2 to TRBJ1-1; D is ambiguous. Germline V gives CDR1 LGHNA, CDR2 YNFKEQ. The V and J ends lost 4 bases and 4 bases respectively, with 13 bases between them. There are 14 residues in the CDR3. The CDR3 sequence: CASSLQGWGTEAFF. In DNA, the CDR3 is TGTGCCAGCAGCCTCCAAGGCTGGGGCACTGAAGCTTTCTTT.

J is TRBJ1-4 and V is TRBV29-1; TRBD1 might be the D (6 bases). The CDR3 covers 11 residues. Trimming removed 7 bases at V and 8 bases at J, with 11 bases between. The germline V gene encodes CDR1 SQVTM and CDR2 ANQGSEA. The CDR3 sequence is CSALGTEKLFF. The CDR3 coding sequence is TGCAGCGCCCTAGGGACAGAAAAACTGTTTTTT.

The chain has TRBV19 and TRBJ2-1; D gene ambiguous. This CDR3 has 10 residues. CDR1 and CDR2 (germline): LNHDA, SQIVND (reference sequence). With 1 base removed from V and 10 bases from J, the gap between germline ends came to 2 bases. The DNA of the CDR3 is TGTGCCAGTAGTATAGGGGAGCAGTTCTTC. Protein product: CASSIGEQFF.

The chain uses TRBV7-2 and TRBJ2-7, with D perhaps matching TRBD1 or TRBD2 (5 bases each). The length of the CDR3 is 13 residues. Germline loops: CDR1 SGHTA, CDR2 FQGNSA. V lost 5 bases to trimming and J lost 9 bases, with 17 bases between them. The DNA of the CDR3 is TGTGCCAGCAGCCCGGGGCGCAGTTGGATGCAGTACTTC. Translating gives CASSPGRSWMQYF.

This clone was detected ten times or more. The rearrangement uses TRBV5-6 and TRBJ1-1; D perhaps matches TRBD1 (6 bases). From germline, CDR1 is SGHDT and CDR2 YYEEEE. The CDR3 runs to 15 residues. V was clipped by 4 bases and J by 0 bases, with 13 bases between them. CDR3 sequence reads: CASSIQDSMNTEAFF. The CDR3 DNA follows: TGTGCCAGCAGCATACAGGACAGTATGAACACTGAAGCTTTCTTT.

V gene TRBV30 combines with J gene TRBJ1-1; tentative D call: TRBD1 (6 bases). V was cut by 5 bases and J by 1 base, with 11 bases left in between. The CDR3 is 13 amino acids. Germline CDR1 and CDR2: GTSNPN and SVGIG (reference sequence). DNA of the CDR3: TGTGCCTGGGGACAGACCAGGAACACTGAAGCTTTCTTT. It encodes CAWGQTRNTEAFF. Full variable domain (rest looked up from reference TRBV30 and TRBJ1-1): SQTIHQWPATLVQPVGSPLSLECTVEGTSNPNLYWYRQAAGRGLQLLFYSVGIGQISSEVPQNLSASRPQDRQFILSSKKLLLSDSGFYLCAWGQTRNTEAFFGQGTRLTVV.

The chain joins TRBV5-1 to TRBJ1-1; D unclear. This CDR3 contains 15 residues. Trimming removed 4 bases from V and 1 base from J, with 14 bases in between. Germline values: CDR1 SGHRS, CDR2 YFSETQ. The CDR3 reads CASSPPSRTNTEAFF. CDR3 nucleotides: TGCGCCAGCAGCCCCCCGTCCAGGACGAACACTGAAGCTTTCTTT.

Here the CDR3 reads CASSPTVPPPPTTNYGYTF. The CDR3 nucleotides read TGTGCCAGCAGCCCCACAGTTCCCCCACCCCCCACAACTAACTATGGCTACACCTTC. The chain recombines TRBV5-4 with TRBJ1-2; D ambiguous. This CDR3 has 19 amino acids. V dropped 4 bases and J dropped 0 bases, with 25 bases sitting between them. Germline V gene data show CDR1 as SGHNT and CDR2 as YYREEE (reference sequence).

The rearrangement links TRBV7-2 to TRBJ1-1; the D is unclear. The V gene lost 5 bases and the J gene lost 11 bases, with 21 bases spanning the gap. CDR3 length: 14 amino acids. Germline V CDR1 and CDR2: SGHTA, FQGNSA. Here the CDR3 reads CASSTVGKAMEAFF. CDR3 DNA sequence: TGTGCCAGCAGCACTGTAGGGAAGGCGATGGAGGCTTTCTTT.

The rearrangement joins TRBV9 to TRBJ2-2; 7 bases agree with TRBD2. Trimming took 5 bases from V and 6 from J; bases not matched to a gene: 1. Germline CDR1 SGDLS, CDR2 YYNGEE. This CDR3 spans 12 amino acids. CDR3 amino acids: CASRTSPGELFF. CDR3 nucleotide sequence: TGTGCCAGCAGGACTAGCCCCGGGGAGCTGTTTTTT.

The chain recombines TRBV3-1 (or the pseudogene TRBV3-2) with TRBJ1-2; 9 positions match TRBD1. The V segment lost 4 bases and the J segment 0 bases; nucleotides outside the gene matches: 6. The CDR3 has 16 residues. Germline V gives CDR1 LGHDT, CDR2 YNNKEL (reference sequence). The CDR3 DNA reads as TGTGCCAGCAGCCTCAACAGGGGGCAAGCTAACTATGGCTACACCTTC. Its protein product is CASSLNRGQANYGYTF.

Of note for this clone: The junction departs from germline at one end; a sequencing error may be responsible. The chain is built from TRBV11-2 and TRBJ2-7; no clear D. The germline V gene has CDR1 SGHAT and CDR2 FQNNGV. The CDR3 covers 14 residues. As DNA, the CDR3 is TGTGTCAGCAGCTTAGATCGGCTATCGGGCGAGCAGTACTTC. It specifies CVSSLDRLSGEQYF.

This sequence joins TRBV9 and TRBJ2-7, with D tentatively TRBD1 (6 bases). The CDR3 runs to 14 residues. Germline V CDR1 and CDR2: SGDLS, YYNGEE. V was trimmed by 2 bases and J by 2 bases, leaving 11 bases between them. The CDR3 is CASSVGQPPYEQYF. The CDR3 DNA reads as TGTGCCAGCAGCGTCGGACAGCCACCCTACGAGCAGTACTTC.

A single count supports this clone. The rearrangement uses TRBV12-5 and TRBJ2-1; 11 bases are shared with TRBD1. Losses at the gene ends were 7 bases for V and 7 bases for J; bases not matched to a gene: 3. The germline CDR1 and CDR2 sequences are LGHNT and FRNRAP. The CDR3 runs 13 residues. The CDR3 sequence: CASAGQGANEQFF. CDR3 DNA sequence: TGTGCTAGTGCCGGACAGGGGGCGAATGAGCAGTTCTTC.

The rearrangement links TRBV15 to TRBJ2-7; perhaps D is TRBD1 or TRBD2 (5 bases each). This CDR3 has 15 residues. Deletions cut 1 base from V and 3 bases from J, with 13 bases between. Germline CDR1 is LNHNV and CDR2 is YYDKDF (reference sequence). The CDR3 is CATSRGLGDGYEQYF. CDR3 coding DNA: TGTGCCACCAGCAGAGGGCTCGGGGACGGCTACGAGCAGTACTTC.

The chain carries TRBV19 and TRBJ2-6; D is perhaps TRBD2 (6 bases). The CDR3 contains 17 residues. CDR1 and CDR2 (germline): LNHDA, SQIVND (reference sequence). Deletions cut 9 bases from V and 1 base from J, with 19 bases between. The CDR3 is CASTKRREPSGANVLTF. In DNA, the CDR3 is TGTGCCAGCACCAAAAGGAGGGAACCTTCTGGGGCCAACGTCCTGACTTTC.

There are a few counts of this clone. The CDR3 DNA is TGTGCCAGCAGCACCGTTCACTATGGCTACACCTTC. Its translation: CASSTVHYGYTF. The chain combines TRBV7-9 with TRBJ1-2; D is unresolved. CDR1 is SEHNR, CDR2 FQNEAQ, per germline (reference sequence). The CDR3 is 12 amino acids. V dropped 5 bases and J dropped 3 bases, with 7 bases sitting between them.